Listed below are T cell receptor beta chains from one sample, sequenced in a study of T cell repertoires in cytomegalovirus infection. No antigen has been assigned to these receptors. TCRdb independently ran MiXCR on the reads; one entry per CDR3 protein. The table has around 340,000 distinct CDR3 sequences, 25% to 30% seen once. Here the sequenced sample was cultured PBMCs, taken from culture after CMV antigen stimulation. These receptors came from a human donor in good health (CMV status not recorded). Some clones in this sample may be carry-over from other donors' samples. Both conserved end residues are part of each CDR3. The order of the fields is V gene, D gene, J gene, clone size, CDR3 DNA, CDR3 protein. The D gene is left open where the match is weak. The size of a clone is reported for some rows only, either as once, few or many, or as a class for expanded clones.

V: TRBV7-4; D: .; J: TRBJ2-3; size: .; DNA: TGTGCCAGCAGCTCCCGCCTTTCTAATACGCAGTATTTT; CDR3: CASSSRLSNTQYF
V: TRBV28; D: .; J: TRBJ1-2; size: few; DNA: TGTGCCAGCAGTTTATCCCGGACTGAAAACTATGGCTACACCTTC; CDR3: CASSLSRTENYGYTF
V: TRBV7-3; D: TRBD2; J: TRBJ2-1; size: .; DNA: TGTGCCAGCAGCTTATTTGGCGGGGGGGCCTTCAATGAGCAGTTCTTC; CDR3: CASSLFGGGAFNEQFF
V: TRBV6-1; D: .; J: TRBJ2-2; size: .; DNA: TGTGCCAGCAGTGAAGCGAGGGGGGGTAGGGCCGGGGAGCTGTTTTTT; CDR3: CASSEARGGRAGELFF
V: TRBV27; D: TRBD1; J: TRBJ1-2; size: once; DNA: TGTGCCACCTCTGGACAGGGGGCCTATGGCTACACCTTC; CDR3: CATSGQGAYGYTF
V: TRBV7-3; D: .; J: TRBJ1-1; size: .; DNA: TGTGCCAGCAGCAATGGACAGAGAAACACTGAAGCTTTCTTT; CDR3: CASSNGQRNTEAFF
V: TRBV12-3/TRBV12-4; D: TRBD2; J: TRBJ2-2; size: .; DNA: TGTGCCAGCAGTTTCGTGGGGACTAGCGGGGGGAACACCGGGGAGCTGTTTTTT; CDR3: CASSFVGTSGGNTGELFF
V: TRBV27; D: .; J: TRBJ2-3; size: .; DNA: TGTGCCAGCACCTCCGGGGGTTCAGATACGCAGTATTTT; CDR3: CASTSGGSDTQYF
V: TRBV2; D: TRBD2; J: TRBJ2-5; size: .; DNA: TGTGCCAGCAGCGGGGGGGATCTGCAGGGGCTAGGAGAGACCCAGTACTTC; CDR3: CASSGGDLQGLGETQYF
V: TRBV29-1; D: TRBD1; J: TRBJ1-4; size: few; DNA: TGCAGCGTCCAGGGACAGCAGGGTGAAAAACTGTTTTTT; CDR3: CSVQGQQGEKLFF
V: TRBV30; D: TRBD2; J: TRBJ2-1; size: .; DNA: TGTGCCTGGAGTGTACTCGGGGGGAATGAGCAGTTCTTC; CDR3: CAWSVLGGNEQFF
V: TRBV28; D: .; J: TRBJ2-7; size: few; DNA: TGTGCCAGCAGTCCGCCTACGACAGCCAGCTCCTACGAGCAGTACTTC; CDR3: CASSPPTTASSYEQYF
V: TRBV7-2; D: .; J: TRBJ2-1; size: few; DNA: TGTGCCAGCAGCTTAGCTAGGGGGAACTCCTACAATGAGCAGTTCTTC; CDR3: CASSLARGNSYNEQFF
V: TRBV5-1; D: .; J: TRBJ1-4; size: few; DNA: TGCGCCAGCAGCCCGCGACAGAGTGAAAAACTGTTTTTT; CDR3: CASSPRQSEKLFF
V: TRBV18; D: .; J: TRBJ1-1; size: few; DNA: TGTGCCAGCTCACGGCCGGCACGTGATGAAGCTTTCTTT; CDR3: CASSRPARDEAFF
V: TRBV6-5; D: .; J: TRBJ1-4; size: .; DNA: TGTGCCAGCAGTTACTTATGGACCGTTGCAACTAATGAAAAACTGTTTTTT; CDR3: CASSYLWTVATNEKLFF